The 18 T cell receptor beta chains below all came from one sample that was sequenced in a study of blood T cells in healthy people across ages. It was with a sample-barcoded 5' primer and a J-beta primer mix that a second PCR of about 6 to 12 cycles was run. TCRdb reanalysed the 5' RACE reads using MiXCR and keeps one entry per CDR3 protein. Of about 800,000 distinct CDR3 sequences listed, 20% to 25% are singletons. The same sample was also studied in work on T cells of mothers and their children.

The specimen was blood. The receptors were sampled from a boy under 18 in good health.

There are a few counts of this clonotype. One end of the junction is discordant with germline, which a read error may explain. The chain links TRBV27 to TRBJ2-5; D possibly uses TRBD1 or TRBD2 (5 bases each). Germline V lookup: CDR1 MNHEY, CDR2 SMNVEV (reference sequence). This CDR3 has 14 amino acids. CDR3 sequence (DNA): TGTGCCAGCAGCACTAGGGGACCATACAATGAGCGGTTCTTC. Amino acids: CASSTRGPYNERFF.

CDR3 residues: CASSEVAGSSYEQYF. CDR3 DNA: TGTGCCAGCAGTGAAGTAGCGGGGAGCTCCTACGAGCAGTACTTC. The rearrangement joins TRBV6-1 to TRBJ2-7; 8 bases agree with TRBD2. With 1 base clipped from V and 0 bases from J, the junction kept 2 bases outside the gene matches. Germline V gene sequence: CDR1 MNHNS, CDR2 SASEGT. CDR3 length equals 15 residues.

This clonotype was detected only a few times. The CDR3: CASGGNSGNTIYF. The CDR3 DNA reads TGTGCCAGCGGCGGAAACTCTGGAAACACCATATATTTT. The rearrangement joins TRBV12-3 or TRBV12-4 to TRBJ1-3; no definite D call. This CDR3 has 13 amino acids. The germline V and J ends were trimmed by 8 bases and 0 bases, with 8 bases remaining between them.

Turning to this clonotype: A junction boundary mismatches the germline segment, possibly from a read error. The genes are TRBV12-3 or TRBV12-4 and TRBJ2-3; D is uncertain. The CDR3 contains 14 residues. CDR3 nucleotide sequence: TGTGCCAGCAGTCCCGGGCCCTGGGAAGATACGCGGTATTTT. Its translation: CASSPGPWEDTRYF.

The genes are TRBV27 and TRBJ1-6, with D unresolved. This CDR3 has 16 amino acids. Trimming removed 4 bases from V and 0 bases from J, with 10 bases in between. The germline V gene encodes CDR1 MNHEY and CDR2 SMNVEV (reference sequence). The DNA for the CDR3 is TGTGCCAGCAGTTCGCGGGCGAGCTCCTATAATTCACCCCTCCACTTT. Translation: CASSSRASSYNSPLHF.

This clonotype has just a few counts. The CDR3 nucleotides are TGTGCCAGCAGGGGACAGGCCACTTCGTACCAAGAGACCCAGTACTTC. It yields the protein CASRGQATSYQETQYF. The rearrangement links TRBV6-1 to TRBJ2-5; TRBD1 matches 8 bases. Germline CDR1 and CDR2: MNHNS and SASEGT. Trimming cost V 6 bases and J 0 bases; bases outside gene matches: 9. The CDR3 is made up of 16 amino acids.

The chain carries TRBV11-2 and TRBJ1-5, with TRBD1 matching over 11 bases. Germline CDR1 is SGHAT and CDR2 is FQNNGV. The CDR3 contains 14 residues. The J segment lost 7 bases and the V segment lost 4 bases, leaving 3 bases of the junction unmatched. The CDR3 DNA reads as TGTGCCAGCAGCTGGACAGGGGGCGAGCAGCCCCAGCATTTT. It codes for CASSWTGGEQPQHF.

The CDR3 protein is CASSLGTGELRGPLHF. Written as DNA, the CDR3 is TGTGCCAGCAGCCTCGGGACGGGGGAATTAAGGGGACCCCTCCACTTT. The genes are TRBV27 and TRBJ1-6, with D maybe TRBD1 (5 bases). V was clipped by 6 bases and J by 12 bases, with 24 bases between them. CDR1 is MNHEY and CDR2 is SMNVEV in the germline V gene (reference sequence). The CDR3 contains 16 residues.

This clonotype has a handful of counts. The chain links TRBV9 to TRBJ2-1, with D perhaps TRBD1 or TRBD2 (5 bases each). The CDR3 length is 13 residues. Germline lookup yields CDR1 SGDLS and CDR2 YYNGEE. The ends were cut back, 3 bases at V and 8 bases at J, with 12 bases in the middle. CDR3 protein: CASSGTLGDEQFF. DNA for the CDR3: TGTGCCAGCAGCGGGACCTTGGGGGATGAGCAGTTCTTC. Full variable domain (missing parts from reference TRBV9 and TRBJ2-1): DSGVTQTPKHLITATGQRVTLRCSPRSGDLSVYWYQQSLDQGLQFLIQYYNGEERAKGNILERFSAQQFPDLHSELNLSSLELGDSALYFCASSGTLGDEQFFGPGTRLTVL.

The chain couples TRBV7-2 to TRBJ2-5, with 8 nucleotides matching TRBD2. Germline loops: CDR1 SGHTA, CDR2 FQGNSA. This CDR3 region has 15 residues. V lost 8 bases and J lost 2; bases outside the gene matches: 10. For the CDR3, the DNA is TGTGCCAGCGGAAGAACGGGAGGGGGTCAAGAGACCCAGTACTTC. This sequence encodes CASGRTGGGQETQYF.

The chain combines TRBV28 with TRBJ2-5; perhaps TRBD2 as D (5 bases). Trimming stripped 4 bases from V and 1 base from J, with 13 bases between. The germline V gene has CDR1 MDHEN and CDR2 SYDVKM. There are 15 residues in the CDR3. The CDR3 loop reads CASSSLEGSQETQYF. CDR3 bases: TGTGCCAGCAGTTCCCTCGAGGGTAGCCAAGAGACCCAGTACTTC.

This clonotype was picked up a small number of times. V gene TRBV3-1 combines with J gene TRBJ2-7, with D perhaps assigned TRBD1 or TRBD2 (5 bases each). Looked up from germline, CDR1 is LGHDT and CDR2 is YNNKEL (reference sequence). Trimming took off 5 bases at V and 5 bases at J, with 19 bases between the two ends. The CDR3 runs to 15 residues. CDR3 protein: CASSLPGRWDDEQYF. The CDR3 DNA reads as TGTGCCAGCAGCTTACCGGGACGGTGGGACGACGAGCAGTACTTC.

This clonotype has at least ten counts. The genes are TRBV28 and TRBJ2-5; TRBD2 matches 8 bases. V dropped 8 bases and J dropped 2; count of bases not matched to a gene: 10. The CDR3 totals 15 residues. CDR1 MDHEN and CDR2 SYDVKM come from the germline V gene. The CDR3 DNA is TGTGCCAGCGGACTTCAAGCGGGAGTACAAGAGACCCAGTACTTC. Its protein is CASGLQAGVQETQYF.

This clonotype showed up many times. The rearrangement uses TRBV15 and TRBJ2-1, with D possibly matching TRBD1 (5 bases). Looked up from germline, CDR1 is LNHNV and CDR2 is YYDKDF (reference sequence). V shed 1 base and J shed 8 bases, with 9 bases lying between them. This CDR3 has 13 residues. DNA for the CDR3: TGTGCCACCAGCAGAGGGGGCCGCGATGAGCAGTTCTTC. Amino acid sequence: CATSRGGRDEQFF.

This clonotype was seen more than once but under ten times. This CDR3 reads CASSEAGPGDTGELFF. For the CDR3, the DNA is TGTGCCAGCAGTGAAGCGGGTCCCGGGGACACCGGGGAGCTGTTTTTT. J is TRBJ2-2 and V is TRBV2, with D possibly TRBD2 on 5 matching bases. CDR1 is SNHLY and CDR2 is FYNNEI in the germline V gene. V lost 0 bases to trimming and J lost 3 bases, with 11 bases between them. The CDR3 has 16 amino acids.

This clonotype came up a few times. One end of the junction does not line up with germline, which may come from a read error. V gene TRBV7-3 combines with J gene TRBJ2-3, with TRBD2 matching over 7 bases. The length of the CDR3 is 15 residues. Germline V CDR1 and CDR2: SGHTA, FQGTGA. The CDR3 coding sequence is TGTGCCAGCAGCCTAACCGGGACTAACACAGATACGCAGTATTTT. This sequence encodes CASSLTGTNTDTQYF.

This clonotype came up a few times. The chain couples TRBV29-1 to TRBJ1-1; tentatively, D is TRBD1 (5 bases). The CDR3 sequence is 14 residues long. Germline values: CDR1 SQVTM, CDR2 ANQGSEA. V lost 4 bases to trimming and J lost 4 bases, with 16 bases between them. The CDR3 region is CSVGTGTLGTEAFF. CDR3 nucleotide sequence: TGCAGCGTTGGAACCGGGACTCTTGGCACTGAAGCTTTCTTT.

The chain couples TRBV6-5 to TRBJ1-5, with D possibly matching TRBD1 (5 bases). CDR1 is MNHEY, CDR2 SVGAGI, per germline. The CDR3 is 16 residues long. V was trimmed by 0 bases and J by 0 bases, leaving 9 bases between them. CDR3 nucleotide sequence: TGTGCCAGCAGTTACTCGGGGCCCAATAGCAATCAGCCCCAGCATTTT. Amino acid sequence: CASSYSGPNSNQPQHF.